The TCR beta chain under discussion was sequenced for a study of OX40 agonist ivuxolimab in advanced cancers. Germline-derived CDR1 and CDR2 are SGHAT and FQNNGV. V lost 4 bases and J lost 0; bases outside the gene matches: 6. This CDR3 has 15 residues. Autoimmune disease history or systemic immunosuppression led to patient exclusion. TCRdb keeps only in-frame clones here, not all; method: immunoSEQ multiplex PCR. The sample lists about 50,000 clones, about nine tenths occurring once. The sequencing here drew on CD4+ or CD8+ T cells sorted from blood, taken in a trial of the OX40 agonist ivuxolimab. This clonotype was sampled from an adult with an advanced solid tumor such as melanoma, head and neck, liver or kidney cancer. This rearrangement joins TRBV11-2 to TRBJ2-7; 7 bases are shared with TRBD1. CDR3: CASSSKTGTSYEQYF. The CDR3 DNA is TGTGCCAGCAGCTCGAAGACAGGGACCTCCTACGAGCAGTACTTC.